The rows below give T cell receptor beta chains drawn from one sample of a study of cytomegalovirus exposure and HLA in healthy donors. The data were produced by immunoSEQ multiplex PCR, yet TCRdb's version contains in-frame clones alone and is incomplete. The sample contains some 90,000 clones, 60% to 75% of which appear only once. Sequencing was done on a sample of PBMCs. These receptors all stem from a woman between 70 and 85 years old in good health and CMV-seropositive. CDR3s include the opening cysteine and the closing phenylalanine or tryptophan. A D gene is named only where the DNA matches it firmly. Where a row states a size, it is once, few, many or the class of an expanded clone; other rows omit it.

TRBV6-6	NA	TRBJ2-3	NA	TGTGCCAGCAGTTCGTCCACAGATACGCAGTATTTT	CASSSSTDTQYF
TRBV7-2	few	TRBJ2-2	TRBD2	TGTGCCAGCAGCCCCCAAAGAGCGGGAGCGAACGGGGAGCTGTTTTTT	CASSPQRAGANGELFF
TRBV7-3	NA	TRBJ1-5	NA	TGTGCCAGCACCCAACAACCAGCGGGCAATAGCAATCAGCCCCAGCATTTT	CASTQQPAGNSNQPQHF
TRBV6-5	NA	TRBJ2-7	NA	TGTGCCAGCAGTTACGGGGCAGGGTGGTACGAGCAGTACTTC	CASSYGAGWYEQYF
TRBV13	NA	TRBJ2-5	TRBD1	TGTGCCAGCAGCCTTAGGACAGGGAGCGAAGAGACCCAGTACTTC	CASSLRTGSEETQYF
TRBV5-1	few	TRBJ2-7	NA	TGCGCCAGCCGAAGGGACTTGAGCTCCTACGAGCAGTACTTC	CASRRDLSSYEQYF
TRBV11-2	once	TRBJ1-2	NA	TGTGCCAGCAGCTTAAAAACTCTTGGCTACACCTTC	CASSLKTLGYTF
TRBV27	once	TRBJ2-5	TRBD1	TGTGCCAGCAGTTTGGGGACAGTCGGGACCCAGTACTTC	CASSLGTVGTQYF
TRBV7-9	NA	TRBJ2-1	NA	TGTGCCAGCAGCTTCGGGGGATCCCAGAAGCAGTTCTTC	CASSFGGSQKQFF
TRBV6-5	NA	TRBJ1-5	NA	TGTGCCAGCAGTCTAGGACAGACTAGCAATCAGCCCCAGCATTTT	CASSLGQTSNQPQHF
TRBV7-6	NA	TRBJ2-7	TRBD1	TGTGCCAGCAGCTCAGGACAGGGATTATACGAGCAGTACTTC	CASSSGQGLYEQYF
TRBV9	NA	TRBJ2-3	TRBD2	TGTGCCAGCAGCTTGACTAGCGGGGGCCGTAGTGGCCGACGCACAGATACGCAGTATTTT	CASSLTSGGRSGRRTDTQYF
TRBV6-5	NA	TRBJ2-1	TRBD2	TGTGCCAGCAGTTACCGGGGAGCGGGGGGGCGGAATGAGCAGTTCTTC	CASSYRGAGGRNEQFF
TRBV9	NA	TRBJ2-1	TRBD1	TGTGCCAGCAGCTCCCGGGACAGGGACAATGAGCAGTTCTTC	CASSSRDRDNEQFF
TRBV5-1	NA	TRBJ2-5	NA	TGCGCCAGCAGCTTGGTAGCGGAAGGGGCCCAGTACTTC	CASSLVAEGAQYF
TRBV19	NA	TRBJ1-2	NA	TGTGCCAGTAGGACACGCCGGACTCGGACAGAAGACTATGGCTACACCTTC	CASRTRRTRTEDYGYTF
TRBV19	few	TRBJ2-3	TRBD1	TGTGCCAGTGAGGACAGGGGGCCGAATACGCAGTATTTT	CASEDRGPNTQYF
TRBV6-6	NA	TRBJ2-1	NA	TGTGCCAGCAGCCCGGCAGGGGGACTAGTGAATGAGCAGTTCTTC	CASSPAGGLVNEQFF
TRBV7-3	NA	TRBJ1-1	NA	TGTGCCAGCAGCTTGGGAGCGAACACTGAAGCTTTCTTT	CASSLGANTEAFF
TRBV5-4	NA	TRBJ2-7	TRBD2	TGTGCCAGCACCAAACTAGCGGGGGAGACCTACGAGCAGTACTTC	CASTKLAGETYEQYF
TRBV6-5	few	TRBJ2-7	NA	TGTGCCAGCAGCCTCTCCCGGGGGAGAGCTGTGTACTTC	CASSLSRGRAVYF
TRBV6-1	NA	TRBJ2-4	TRBD1	TGTGCCAGCAGTGAAAACAGGGGGTACATTCAGTACTTC	CASSENRGYIQYF
TRBV28	few	TRBJ1-2	NA	TGTGCCAGCAGTTCCCCCCCAGGGGTTGGCTACACCTTC	CASSSPPGVGYTF
TRBV25-1	NA	TRBJ1-5	TRBD1	TGTGCCAGCAGTACAGGGGTTTTGGGCAATCAGCCCCAGCATTTT	CASSTGVLGNQPQHF
TRBV18	NA	TRBJ2-7	NA	TGTGCCAGCTCACAACAGCAGGGTCTTGGCGAGCAGTACTTC	CASSQQQGLGEQYF
TRBV7-9	NA	TRBJ2-5	TRBD1	TGTTCCAGCAGCCCCGGGACAGGGGGTCGCGAGACCCAGTACTTC	CSSSPGTGGRETQYF
TRBV4-2	NA	TRBJ2-1	NA	TGTGCCAGCAGCCACTTTCGGGGGGCGGAGGAGCAGTTCTTC	CASSHFRGAEEQFF
TRBV4-3	NA	TRBJ2-2	TRBD1	TGCGCCAGCAGCCAAGGGCGGGACAGGGGGCCGGTCGGGGAGCTGTTTTTT	CASSQGRDRGPVGELFF
TRBV18	NA	TRBJ2-1	TRBD1	TGTGCCAGCTCACCGGGACAGGGGTATTACAATGAGCAGTTCTTC	CASSPGQGYYNEQFF
TRBV7-9	once	TRBJ1-3	NA	TGTGCCAGCAGCTTAGCAGGGGTCTCTGGAAACACCATATATTTT	CASSLAGVSGNTIYF
TRBV21-1	NA	TRBJ2-7	NA	TGTGCCAGCAGCAAAGCGCGGGGACTAGCCTGCTACGAGCAGTACTTC	CASSKARGLACYEQYF
TRBV19	NA	TRBJ2-2	NA	TGTGCCAGTATCGGCCAGGCGGGCACCGGGGAGCTGTTTTTT	CASIGQAGTGELFF
TRBV6-4	NA	TRBJ1-1	TRBD1	TGTGCCAGCAGCGCCGACAGGGGGAGCACTGAAGCTTTCTTT	CASSADRGSTEAFF
TRBV28	NA	TRBJ2-7	TRBD2	TGTGCCAGCAGTTTAACCCCGGGACTAGCGGACTCCTACGAGCAGTACTTC	CASSLTPGLADSYEQYF
TRBV2	NA	TRBJ1-5	TRBD1	TGTGCCAGCAGTTTGCAGGGGGGCAATCAGCCCCAGCATTTT	CASSLQGGNQPQHF
TRBV4-2	NA	TRBJ2-1	TRBD2	TGTGCCAGCAGCCAAGTCGGCGGGGGGCTCATCAATGAGCAGTTCTTC	CASSQVGGGLINEQFF